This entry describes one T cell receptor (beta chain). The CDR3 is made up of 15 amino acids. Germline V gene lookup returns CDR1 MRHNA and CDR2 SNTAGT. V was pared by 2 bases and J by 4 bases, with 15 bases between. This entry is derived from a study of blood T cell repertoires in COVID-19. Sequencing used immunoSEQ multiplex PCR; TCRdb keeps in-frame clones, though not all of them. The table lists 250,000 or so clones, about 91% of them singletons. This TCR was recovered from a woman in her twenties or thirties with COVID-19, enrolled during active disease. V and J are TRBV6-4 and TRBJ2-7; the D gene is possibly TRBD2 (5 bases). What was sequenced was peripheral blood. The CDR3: CASSDGTEASYEQYF. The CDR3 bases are TGTGCCAGCAGTGACGGAACGGAGGCATCGTACGAGCAGTACTTC.